The clone carrying this T cell receptor beta chain showed up just once. No antigen is known for it. The PCR was carried out with 60 Vbeta primers and 13 Jbeta primers. Clones were read by immunoSEQ multiplex PCR, and TCRdb kept only the in-frame ones, dropping some. Of roughly 110,000 clones in the sample, less than 80% were seen once. The sample is drawn from a study of cytomegalovirus exposure and HLA in healthy donors. Whole-study findings and limits: Researchers counted 164 TCR beta chains as cytomegalovirus-associated.

The V end lost 5 bases, the J end lost 3 bases, and 7 bases lay between the germline ends. CDR1 is MDHEN and CDR2 is SYDVKM in the germline V gene. The CDR3 length is 12 residues. The V gene is TRBV28, the J gene TRBJ1-1; D might be TRBD1 (6 bases). Sequencing was performed on PBMCs. This clonotype was sampled from a man aged 60 to 75 in good health and CMV-seronegative. The CDR3 sequence: CASSNRDTEAFF. CDR3 in DNA: TGTGCCAGCAGTAACAGGGACACTGAAGCTTTCTTT.